This entry concerns a single T cell receptor (beta chain). V was pared by 4 bases and J by 2 bases, with 10 bases between. The CDR3 consists of 14 residues. The germline CDR1 and CDR2 sequences are SGHDT and YYEEEE. Clones were read by immunoSEQ multiplex PCR, and TCRdb kept only the in-frame ones, dropping some. The sample lists about 140,000 clones, around 83% seen once, with about 10% in the top ten. The data originate from a study of blood T cell repertoires in COVID-19. Sequences were obtained from peripheral blood. This TCR was sampled from a man in his 60s with active or convalescent COVID-19. The chain uses TRBV5-6 and TRBJ2-1, with D perhaps matching TRBD2 (7 bases). The CDR3 reads CASSTGTTYNEQFF. The CDR3 DNA follows: TGTGCCAGCAGCACAGGGACTACCTACAATGAGCAGTTCTTC.